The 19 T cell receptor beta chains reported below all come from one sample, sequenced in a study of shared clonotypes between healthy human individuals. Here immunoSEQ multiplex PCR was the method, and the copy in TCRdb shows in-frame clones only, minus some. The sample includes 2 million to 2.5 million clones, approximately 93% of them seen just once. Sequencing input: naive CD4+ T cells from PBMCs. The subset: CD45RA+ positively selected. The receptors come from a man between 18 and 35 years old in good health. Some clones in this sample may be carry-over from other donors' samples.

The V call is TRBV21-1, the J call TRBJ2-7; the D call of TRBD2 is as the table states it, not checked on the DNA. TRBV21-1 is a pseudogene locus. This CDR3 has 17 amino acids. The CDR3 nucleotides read TGTGCCAGCAGCAATGATAACGTTCGGCGGGAGTTGAGAGAGCAGTACTTC. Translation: CASSNDNVRRELREQYF.

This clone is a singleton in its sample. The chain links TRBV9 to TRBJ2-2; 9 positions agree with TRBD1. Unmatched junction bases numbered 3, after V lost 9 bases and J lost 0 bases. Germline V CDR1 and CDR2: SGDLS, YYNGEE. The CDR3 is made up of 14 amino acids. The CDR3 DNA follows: TGTGCCACCCGACAGGGGGCGAACACCGGGGAGCTGTTTTTT. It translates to CATRQGANTGELFF.

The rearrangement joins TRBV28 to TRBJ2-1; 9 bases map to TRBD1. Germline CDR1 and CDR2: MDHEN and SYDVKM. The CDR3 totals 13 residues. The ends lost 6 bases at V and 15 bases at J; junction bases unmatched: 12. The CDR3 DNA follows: TGTGCCAGCAGCCTAGGGGACAGGGCCTTAACGTTCTTC. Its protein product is CASSLGDRALTFF.

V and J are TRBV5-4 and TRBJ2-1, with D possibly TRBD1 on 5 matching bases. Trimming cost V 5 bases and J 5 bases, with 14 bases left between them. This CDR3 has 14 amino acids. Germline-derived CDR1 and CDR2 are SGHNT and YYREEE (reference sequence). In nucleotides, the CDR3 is TGTGCCAGCAGTCCGCAGCACAGGCACAATGAGCAGTTCTTC. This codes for CASSPQHRHNEQFF.

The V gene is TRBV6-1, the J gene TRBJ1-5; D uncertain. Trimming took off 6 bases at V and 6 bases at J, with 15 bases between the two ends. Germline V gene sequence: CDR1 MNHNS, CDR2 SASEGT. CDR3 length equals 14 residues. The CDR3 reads CASRGVGSGQPQHF. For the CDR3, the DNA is TGTGCCAGCAGAGGTGTGGGGAGTGGTCAGCCCCAGCATTTT.

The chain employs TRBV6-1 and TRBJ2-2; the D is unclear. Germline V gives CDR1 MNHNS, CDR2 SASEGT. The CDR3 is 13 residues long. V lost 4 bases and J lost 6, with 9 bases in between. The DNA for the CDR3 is TGTGCCAGCAGTGTAAAGGGTTCCGGGGAGCTGTTTTTT. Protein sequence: CASSVKGSGELFF.

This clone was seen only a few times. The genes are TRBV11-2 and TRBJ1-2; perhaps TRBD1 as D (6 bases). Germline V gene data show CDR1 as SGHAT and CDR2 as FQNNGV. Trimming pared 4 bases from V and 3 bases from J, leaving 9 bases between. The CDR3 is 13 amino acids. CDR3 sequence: CASSSGGHYGYTF. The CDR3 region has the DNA TGTGCCAGCAGCTCCGGGGGGCACTATGGCTACACCTTC.

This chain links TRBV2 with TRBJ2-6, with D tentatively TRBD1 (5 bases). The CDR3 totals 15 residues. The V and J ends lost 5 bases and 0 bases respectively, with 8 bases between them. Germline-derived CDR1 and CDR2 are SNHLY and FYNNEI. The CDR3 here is CASSQGFSGANVLTF. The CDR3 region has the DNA TGTGCCAGCAGTCAGGGCTTCTCTGGGGCCAACGTCCTGACTTTC.

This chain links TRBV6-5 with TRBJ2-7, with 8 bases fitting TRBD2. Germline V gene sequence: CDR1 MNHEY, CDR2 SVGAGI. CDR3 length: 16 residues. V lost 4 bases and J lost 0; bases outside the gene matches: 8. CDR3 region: CASSFRTSQDSYEQYF. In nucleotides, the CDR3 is TGTGCCAGCAGTTTCCGGACTAGCCAAGACTCCTACGAGCAGTACTTC.

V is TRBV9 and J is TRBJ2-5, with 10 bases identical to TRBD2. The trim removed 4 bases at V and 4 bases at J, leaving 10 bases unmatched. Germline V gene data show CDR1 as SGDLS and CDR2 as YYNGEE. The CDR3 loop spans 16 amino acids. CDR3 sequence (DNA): TGTGCCAGCAGCCAACCCCGAGCTAGCGGGGGAGAGACCCAGTACTTC. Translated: CASSQPRASGGETQYF.

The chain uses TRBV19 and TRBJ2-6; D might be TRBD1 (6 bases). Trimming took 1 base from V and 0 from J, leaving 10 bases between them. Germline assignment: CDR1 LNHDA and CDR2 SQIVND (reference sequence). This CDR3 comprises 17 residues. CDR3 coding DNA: TGTGCCAGTAGTATAGCGACAGGCCTCTCTGGGGCCAACGTCCTGACTTTC. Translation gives CASSIATGLSGANVLTF.

For the CDR3, the DNA is TGTGCCAGCAGCCTGGGACAAACTGCAACTAATGAAAAACTGTTTTTT. As protein: CASSLGQTATNEKLFF. The J gene is TRBJ1-4, the V gene TRBV5-8, with D possibly TRBD1 on 6 matching bases. The CDR3 consists of 16 residues. V was shortened by 4 bases and J by 0 bases, with 13 bases between the two germline ends. Germline CDR1 SGHTS, CDR2 YDEGEE.

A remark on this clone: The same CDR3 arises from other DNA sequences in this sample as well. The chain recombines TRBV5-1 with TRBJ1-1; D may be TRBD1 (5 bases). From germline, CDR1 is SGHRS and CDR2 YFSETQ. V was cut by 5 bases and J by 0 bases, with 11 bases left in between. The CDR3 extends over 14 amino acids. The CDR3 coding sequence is TGCGCCAGCAGTTCCGGGGGGATGAACACTGAAGCTTTCTTT. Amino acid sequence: CASSSGGMNTEAFF.

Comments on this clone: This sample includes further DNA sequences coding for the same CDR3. The CDR3 sequence: CASSLTGRSYGYTF. In DNA form, the CDR3 reads TGTGCCAGCAGTTTAACAGGAAGGAGCTATGGCTACACCTTC. The gene calls are TRBV27 and TRBJ1-2; D might be TRBD1 (5 bases). The CDR3 runs 14 residues. The ends were cut back, 2 bases at V and 4 bases at J, with 11 bases in the middle. Germline CDR1 and CDR2: MNHEY and SMNVEV (reference sequence).

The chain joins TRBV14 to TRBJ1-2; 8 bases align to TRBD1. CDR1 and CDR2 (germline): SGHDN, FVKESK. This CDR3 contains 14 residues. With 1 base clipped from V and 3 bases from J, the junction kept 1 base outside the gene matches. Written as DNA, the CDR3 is TGTGCCAGCAGCCAAGGACAGGGGTACTATGGCTACACCTTC. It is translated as CASSQGQGYYGYTF. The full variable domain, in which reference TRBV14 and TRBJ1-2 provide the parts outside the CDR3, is EAGVTQFPSHSVIEKGQTVTLRCDPISGHDNLYWYRRVMGKEIKFLLHFVKESKQDESGMPNNRFLAERTGGTYSTLKVQPAELEDSGVYFCASSQGQGYYGYTFGSGTRLTVV.

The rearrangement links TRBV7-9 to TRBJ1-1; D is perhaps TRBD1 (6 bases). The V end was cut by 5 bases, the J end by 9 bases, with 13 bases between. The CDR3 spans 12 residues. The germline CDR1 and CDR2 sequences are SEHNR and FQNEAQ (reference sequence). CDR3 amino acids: CASSHEGGQAFF. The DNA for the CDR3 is TGTGCCAGCAGCCACGAGGGGGGGCAAGCTTTCTTT.

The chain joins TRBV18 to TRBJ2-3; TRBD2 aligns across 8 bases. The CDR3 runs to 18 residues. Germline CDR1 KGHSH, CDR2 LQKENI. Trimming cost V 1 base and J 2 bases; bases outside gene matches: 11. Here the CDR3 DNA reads TGTGCCAGCTCACCACAAAGGGAGGCGGGAGGACACACAGATACGCAGTATTTT. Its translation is CASSPQREAGGHTDTQYF. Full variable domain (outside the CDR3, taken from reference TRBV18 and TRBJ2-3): NAGVMQNPRHLVRRRGQEARLRCSPMKGHSHVYWYRQLPEEGLKFMVYLQKENIIDESGMPKERFSAEFPKEGPSILRIQQVVRGDSAAYFCASSPQREAGGHTDTQYFGPGTRLTVL.

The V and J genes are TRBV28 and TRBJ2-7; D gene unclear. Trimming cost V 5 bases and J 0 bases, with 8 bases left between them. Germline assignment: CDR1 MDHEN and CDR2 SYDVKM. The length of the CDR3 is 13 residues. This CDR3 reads CASSGPSSYEQYF. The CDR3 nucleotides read TGTGCCAGCAGTGGGCCGAGCTCCTACGAGCAGTACTTC.

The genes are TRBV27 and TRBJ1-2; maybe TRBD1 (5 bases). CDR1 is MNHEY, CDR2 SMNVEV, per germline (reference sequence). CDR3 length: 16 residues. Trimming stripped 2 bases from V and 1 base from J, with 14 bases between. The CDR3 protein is CASSLSGGAVNYGYTF. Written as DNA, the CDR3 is TGTGCCAGCAGTTTAAGCGGCGGGGCTGTTAACTATGGCTACACCTTC.